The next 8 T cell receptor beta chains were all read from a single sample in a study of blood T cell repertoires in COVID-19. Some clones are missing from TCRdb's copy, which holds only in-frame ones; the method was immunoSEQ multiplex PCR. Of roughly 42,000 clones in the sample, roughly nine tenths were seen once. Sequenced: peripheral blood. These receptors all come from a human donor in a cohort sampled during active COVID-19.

Written as DNA, the CDR3 is TGTGCCACCAGCTATAGCAGCTCCTATAATTCACCCCTCCACTTT. Translating gives CATSYSSSYNSPLHF. This rearrangement joins TRBV15 to TRBJ1-6; D gene uncertain. Trimming shortened V by 5 bases and J by 0 bases, and 8 bases separated the two germline ends. The germline gives CDR1 LNHNV, CDR2 YYDKDF (reference sequence). The CDR3 totals 15 residues.

The CDR3 loop is CSANGGYGYTF. The CDR3 coding sequence is TGCAGTGCTAACGGGGGCTATGGCTACACCTTC. The V and J genes are TRBV20-1 and TRBJ1-2, with a weak D call TRBD1 (5 bases). The CDR3 contains 11 residues. The germline V gene has CDR1 DFQATT and CDR2 SNEGSKA (reference sequence). Between the trimmed V and J ends, which lost 4 bases and 4 bases, there was a span of 7 bases.

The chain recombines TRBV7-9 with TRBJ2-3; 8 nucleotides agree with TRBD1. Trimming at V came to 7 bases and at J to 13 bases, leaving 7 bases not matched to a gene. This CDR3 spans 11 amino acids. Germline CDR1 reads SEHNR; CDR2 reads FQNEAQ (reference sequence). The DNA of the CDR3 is TGTGCCAGCAAATCAGGGGGCCCGAAGTATTTT. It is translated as CASKSGGPKYF.

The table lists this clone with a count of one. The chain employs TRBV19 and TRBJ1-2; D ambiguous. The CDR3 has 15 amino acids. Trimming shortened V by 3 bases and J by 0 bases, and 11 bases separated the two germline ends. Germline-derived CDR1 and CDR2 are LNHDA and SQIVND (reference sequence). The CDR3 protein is CASSIIGLANYGYTF. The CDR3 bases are TGTGCCAGTAGTATCATAGGACTCGCTAACTATGGCTACACCTTC.

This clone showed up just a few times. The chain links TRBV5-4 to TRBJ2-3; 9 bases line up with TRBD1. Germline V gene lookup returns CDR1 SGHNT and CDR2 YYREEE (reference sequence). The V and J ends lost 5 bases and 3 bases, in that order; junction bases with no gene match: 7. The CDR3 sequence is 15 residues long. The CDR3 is CASRLDRGSTDTQYF. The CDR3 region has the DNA TGTGCCAGCAGACTTGACAGGGGGAGTACAGATACGCAGTATTTT.

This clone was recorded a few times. The CDR3 region has the DNA TGCGCCAGCAGCCACTACAGGGCCGGGGATAATTCACCCCTCCACTTT. It specifies CASSHYRAGDNSPLHF. This sequence joins TRBV4-1 and TRBJ1-6, with a weak D call TRBD1 (6 bases). Looked up from germline, CDR1 is MGHRA and CDR2 is YSYEKL. V was pared by 3 bases and J by 5 bases, with 14 bases between. CDR3 length: 16 amino acids.

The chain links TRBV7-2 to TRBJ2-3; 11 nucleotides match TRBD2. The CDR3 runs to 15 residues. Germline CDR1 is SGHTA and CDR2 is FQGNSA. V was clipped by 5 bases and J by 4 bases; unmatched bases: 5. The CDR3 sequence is CASSQGLAEADTQYF. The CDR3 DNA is TGTGCCAGCAGCCAGGGACTAGCGGAAGCAGATACGCAGTATTTT.

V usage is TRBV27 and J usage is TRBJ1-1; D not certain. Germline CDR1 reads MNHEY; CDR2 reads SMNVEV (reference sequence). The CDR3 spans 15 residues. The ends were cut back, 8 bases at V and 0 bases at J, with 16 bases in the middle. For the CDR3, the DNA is TGTGCCAGCCTTAAGCAAGACGACATGAACACTGAAGCTTTCTTT. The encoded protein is CASLKQDDMNTEAFF.